This T cell receptor beta chain was recovered during a study of neurological immune-mediated disorders. Unsorted libraries were prepared from 2 million PBMCs that had been stored at -80 C. TCRdb reanalysed the 5' RACE reads using MiXCR and keeps one entry per CDR3 protein. The table includes fewer than 90,000 distinct CDR3 sequences, roughly 5.5% detected once. Whole-study findings and limits: Clinical features showed no association with the multiple sclerosis repertoire cluster, and MRI features showed none either.

This clonotype has ten or more counts. Its antigen is as yet unknown. CDR3 size: 15 residues. Germline lookup yields CDR1 SGHDT and CDR2 YYEEEE. V lost 4 bases and J lost 6, with 17 bases in between. Sequencing was done on a sample of PBMCs. The V call is TRBV5-6, the J call TRBJ2-1; no reliable D call. The clonotype originates from a man younger than 30 with multiple sclerosis. The CDR3 nucleotides read TGTGCCAGCAGCGCGGTAGCCTGGTATTTCAATGAGCAGTTCTTC. Protein product: CASSAVAWYFNEQFF.